The 32 T cell receptor beta chains below were found in one sample sequenced in a study of blood T cell repertoires in COVID-19. Repertoires were generated with immunoSEQ multiplex PCR, while TCRdb's copy carries only in-frame clones and drops some. Altogether 180,000 or so clones are present, about 85% being singletons, with the ten largest covering about 9.1%. The specimen was peripheral blood. The receptor set was obtained from a woman older than 75 with acute or convalescent COVID-19.

This sequence joins TRBV7-3 and TRBJ2-7; no clear D gene. The CDR3 has 14 amino acids. The germline gives CDR1 SGHTA, CDR2 FQGTGA. V lost 2 bases to trimming and J lost 0 bases, with 8 bases between them. CDR3 sequence reads: CASSLGPTSYEQYF. The CDR3 bases are TGTGCCAGCAGCTTAGGGCCAACCTCCTACGAGCAGTACTTC.

CDR3 sequence: CAISRAGQPSYEQYF. DNA for the CDR3: TGTGCCATCAGCCGAGCAGGACAACCCTCCTACGAGCAGTACTTC. V and J are TRBV10-3 and TRBJ2-7, with D possibly being TRBD1 (5 bases). V was trimmed by 6 bases and J by 0 bases, leaving 15 bases between them. In germline, CDR1 is ENHRY, CDR2 SYGVKD. This CDR3 spans 15 amino acids.

The chain links TRBV5-6 to TRBJ2-5, with D possibly TRBD1 on 6 matching bases. In germline, CDR1 is SGHDT, CDR2 YYEEEE. Trimming left V 4 bases short and J 4 bases short, with 11 bases between. This CDR3 is built from 13 residues. CDR3 coding DNA: TGTGCCAGCAGCGACCCAGGGGTAGAGACCCAGTACTTC. It codes for CASSDPGVETQYF.

This clone was counted only a few times. The chain carries TRBV2 and TRBJ2-2; weak D call: TRBD2 (5 bases). The CDR3 covers 13 residues. With 6 bases removed from V and 5 bases from J, the gap between germline ends came to 10 bases. Looked up from germline, CDR1 is SNHLY and CDR2 is FYNNEI. The CDR3 bases are TGTGCCAGCAGGCTCGGCGGGACCGGGGAGCTGTTTTTT. Translating it yields CASRLGGTGELFF.

The V and J genes are TRBV5-1 and TRBJ2-1; no clear D gene. CDR3 size: 16 residues. The V and J ends lost 0 bases and 3 bases respectively, with 13 bases between them. The germline gives CDR1 SGHRS, CDR2 YFSETQ. The CDR3 is CASSLGGSVSYNEQFF. The CDR3 nucleotides are TGCGCCAGCAGCTTGGGAGGTTCCGTTAGCTACAATGAGCAGTTCTTC.

The chain recombines TRBV24-1 with TRBJ2-2, with 8 bases lining up with TRBD2. This CDR3 is 13 amino acids long. V lost 9 bases to trimming and J lost 5 bases; unmatched junction nucleotides: 4. The germline V gene encodes CDR1 KGHDR and CDR2 SFDVKD. The CDR3 loop reads CATSPGGTGELFF. CDR3 sequence (DNA): TGTGCCACCTCCCCGGGGGGGACCGGGGAGCTGTTTTTT.

A single count supports this clone. The chain links TRBV13 to TRBJ2-1; 11 nucleotides match TRBD2. This CDR3 contains 15 residues. Germline CDR1 reads PRHDT; CDR2 reads FYEKMQ (reference sequence). Germline trimming cut 5 bases from V and 8 bases from J; bases unmatched to any gene: 8. The CDR3 DNA reads as TGTGCCAGCAGCCAGCAGAGTAGCGGGAGGGATGAGCAGTTCTTC. Its translation: CASSQQSSGRDEQFF.

J is TRBJ1-2 and V is TRBV5-4; D unclear. V lost 4 bases and J lost 4, with 11 bases in between. The CDR3 runs to 13 residues. Germline CDR1 SGHNT, CDR2 YYREEE (reference sequence). The CDR3 DNA is TGTGCCAGCAGCCCCGCAGGCTCCTATGGCTACACCTTC. Residues: CASSPAGSYGYTF.

The chain combines TRBV6-1 with TRBJ2-1, with D maybe TRBD2 (5 bases). The CDR3 spans 15 residues. CDR1 and CDR2 from the germline V gene are MNHNS and SASEGT. Trimming took off 2 bases at V and 1 base at J, with 9 bases between the two ends. As DNA, the CDR3 is TGTGCCAGCAGTGAAATGTCGGGGTCCTACAATGAGCAGTTCTTC. Its translation: CASSEMSGSYNEQFF.

The chain uses TRBV5-1 and TRBJ2-5; weak D call: TRBD2 (6 bases). The CDR3 spans 14 residues. Germline CDR1 and CDR2: SGHRS and YFSETQ. With 4 bases removed from V and 1 base from J, the gap between germline ends came to 11 bases. The CDR3, as DNA: TGCGCCAGCAGCGGGGAGGTACTCCAAGAGACCCAGTACTTC. Translation: CASSGEVLQETQYF.

As to this clone: Other DNA sequences within the sample encode an identical CDR3. V is TRBV3-1 (or the pseudogene TRBV3-2) and J is TRBJ1-3; no firm D call. Germline values: CDR1 LGHDT, CDR2 YNNKEL (reference sequence). The CDR3 runs to 13 residues. V dropped 0 bases and J dropped 4 bases, with 4 bases sitting between them. CDR3 protein: CASSQDPGNTIYF. DNA of the CDR3: TGTGCCAGCAGCCAAGATCCAGGAAACACCATATATTTT.

This chain links TRBV5-5 with TRBJ1-2, with D uncertain. Germline CDR1 and CDR2: SGHKS and YYEKEE (reference sequence). The CDR3 sequence is 13 residues long. Deletions cut 3 bases from V and 7 bases from J, with 13 bases between. CDR3 in DNA: TGTGCCAGCAGCTCGAGTGCGGGAAGTGGCTACACCTTC. Translated: CASSSSAGSGYTF.

The CDR3 spells CASSPLGDGGYNQPQHF. Written as DNA, the CDR3 is TGTGCCAGCAGTCCCCTGGGCGATGGGGGGTACAATCAGCCCCAGCATTTT. This chain links TRBV27 with TRBJ1-5; the D gene is possibly TRBD1 (5 bases). The germline V gene encodes CDR1 MNHEY and CDR2 SMNVEV (reference sequence). V lost 5 bases and J 3 bases, leaving 20 bases between the germline ends. CDR3 length: 17 residues.

The chain carries TRBV7-9 and TRBJ1-5; tentatively, D is TRBD1 (5 bases). Deletions cut 1 base from V and 4 bases from J, with 11 bases between. The CDR3 totals 15 residues. Germline-derived CDR1 and CDR2 are SEHNR and FQNEAQ (reference sequence). This CDR3 reads CASSLGQGLNQPQHF. In DNA form, the CDR3 reads TGTGCCAGCAGCTTAGGGCAGGGTCTTAATCAGCCCCAGCATTTT.

The chain recombines TRBV24-1 with TRBJ2-5; TRBD2 might be the D (6 bases). There are 15 residues in the CDR3. From germline, CDR1 is KGHDR and CDR2 SFDVKD. Trimming shortened V by 3 bases and J by 5 bases, and 15 bases separated the two germline ends. CDR3 DNA sequence: TGTGCCACCAGTGATCCAACTAGCACCCGGGAGACCCAGTACTTC. It encodes CATSDPTSTRETQYF.

The chain couples TRBV11-2 to TRBJ1-1, with 8 bases matching TRBD1. CDR1 is SGHAT, CDR2 FQNNGV, per germline. The CDR3 is 14 residues long. With 5 bases clipped from V and 3 bases from J, the junction kept 5 bases outside the gene matches. CDR3 sequence reads: CASSEQTGDTEAFF. In nucleotides, the CDR3 is TGTGCCAGCAGCGAGCAGACAGGGGACACTGAAGCTTTCTTT.

The chain combines TRBV18 with TRBJ2-1; D is unclear. The CDR3 totals 13 residues. Trimming pared 3 bases from V and 8 bases from J, leaving 11 bases between. CDR1 KGHSH and CDR2 LQKENI come from the germline V gene. This chain's CDR3 is CASSPIMRDEQFF. The CDR3 DNA reads TGTGCCAGCTCACCGATCATGCGTGATGAGCAGTTCTTC.

This clone turned up a few times. The gene calls are TRBV6-1 and TRBJ1-5; the D gene is possibly TRBD1 (6 bases). This CDR3 spans 16 amino acids. CDR1 is MNHNS, CDR2 SASEGT, per germline. The germline V and J ends were trimmed by 2 bases and 3 bases, with 14 bases remaining between them. DNA for the CDR3: TGTGCCAGCAGTGAATATGTTGGACAGTTCAATCAGCCCCAGCATTTT. Translating it yields CASSEYVGQFNQPQHF.

The chain couples TRBV18 to TRBJ2-5, with a possible D match to TRBD2 (6 bases). Trimming stripped 5 bases from V and 5 bases from J, with 18 bases between. The CDR3 has 15 residues. Germline V CDR1 and CDR2: KGHSH, LQKENI. The CDR3 DNA sequence: TGTGCCAGCTCATCCACCTTCGGGGGTGGGGAGACCCAGTACTTC. Amino acid sequence: CASSSTFGGGETQYF.

V is TRBV24-1 and J is TRBJ2-5; 7 nucleotides agree with TRBD2. Trimming took 5 bases from V and 0 from J; bases not matched to a gene: 5. The CDR3 sequence is 15 residues long. Germline V gives CDR1 KGHDR, CDR2 SFDVKD. The CDR3 nucleotides are TGTGCCACCAGTGCTACAGCGGGGTACCAAGAGACCCAGTACTTC. Translated: CATSATAGYQETQYF.

The chain links TRBV18 to TRBJ2-7; unclear D gene. Germline-derived CDR1 and CDR2 are KGHSH and LQKENI. The CDR3 extends over 14 amino acids. Trimming stripped 3 bases from V and 4 bases from J, with 13 bases between. The CDR3 nucleotides read TGTGCCAGCTCACCTACCGGGTTCCCTTACGAGCAGTACTTC. Its translation: CASSPTGFPYEQYF.

The genes are TRBV24-1 and TRBJ2-7; TRBD1 matches at 10 bases. J was trimmed by 3 bases and V by 8 bases; bases with no gene match: 6. Germline CDR1 reads KGHDR; CDR2 reads SFDVKD. This CDR3 has 14 residues. The CDR3 sequence: CATTRDRGIYEQYF. As DNA, the CDR3 is TGTGCCACCACCAGGGACAGGGGCATCTACGAGCAGTACTTC.

This chain uses TRBV5-4 with TRBJ1-2; 9 bases are shared with TRBD1. With 4 bases clipped from V and 7 bases from J, the junction kept 11 bases outside the gene matches. There are 15 residues in the CDR3. Germline V gene lookup returns CDR1 SGHNT and CDR2 YYREEE (reference sequence). The CDR3 region is CASSHPDRGVSGYTF. CDR3 sequence (DNA): TGTGCCAGCAGCCACCCAGACAGGGGGGTGAGTGGCTACACCTTC.

This chain uses TRBV7-8 with TRBJ1-6, with no clear D. CDR1 SGHVS and CDR2 FQNEAQ come from the germline V gene. V was pared by 3 bases and J by 6 bases, with 9 bases between. This CDR3 contains 14 residues. The CDR3 bases are TGTGCCAGCAGCTTCACCCTTAGTAATTCACCCCTCCACTTT. Amino acids: CASSFTLSNSPLHF.

The chain couples TRBV5-5 to TRBJ1-4; 7 bases fit TRBD1. The CDR3 spans 13 residues. Germline lookup yields CDR1 SGHKS and CDR2 YYEKEE (reference sequence). Losses at the gene ends were 4 bases for V and 5 bases for J; bases not matched to a gene: 2. The CDR3 bases are TGTGCCAGCAGCGGGGACAGAAATGAAAAACTGTTTTTT. This sequence encodes CASSGDRNEKLFF.

This chain uses TRBV25-1 with TRBJ2-3; the D gene is possibly TRBD2 (5 bases). In germline, CDR1 is MGHDK, CDR2 SYGVNS. The CDR3 sequence is 13 residues long. Trimming stripped 6 bases from V and 4 bases from J, with 11 bases between. CDR3 nucleotide sequence: TGTGCCAGCAGGGACTCCGTCGCAGATACGCAGTATTTT. Its protein product is CASRDSVADTQYF.

This clone was seen a few times. This chain links TRBV6-5 with TRBJ2-5, with 8 bases aligning to TRBD2. The CDR3 loop spans 15 amino acids. In germline, CDR1 is MNHEY, CDR2 SVGAGI. The V segment lost 0 bases and the J segment 6 bases; nucleotides outside the gene matches: 6. CDR3 sequence reads: CASSYSTSADQTQYF. CDR3 nucleotides: TGTGCCAGCAGTTACTCGACTAGCGCGGACCAGACCCAGTACTTC.

The J gene is TRBJ2-1, the V gene TRBV30; D is unclear. CDR1 is GTSNPN and CDR2 is SVGIG in the germline V gene (reference sequence). Trimming shortened V by 8 bases and J by 4 bases, and 12 bases separated the two germline ends. The CDR3 extends over 12 amino acids. CDR3 in DNA: TGTGCCGGGATTTGGGCGTACAATGAGCAGTTCTTC. Translating it yields CAGIWAYNEQFF.

The chain is built from TRBV30 and TRBJ1-6; 8 nucleotides align to TRBD1. Looked up from germline, CDR1 is GTSNPN and CDR2 is SVGIG (reference sequence). The CDR3 covers 13 residues. Trimming took 4 bases from V and 10 from J; bases not matched to a gene: 6. CDR3 in DNA: TGTGCCTGGAAGGACAGGGTTGAGTCACCCCTCCACTTT. Translation: CAWKDRVESPLHF.

This chain joins TRBV29-1 and TRBJ1-1, with 7 bases identical to TRBD1. The germline gives CDR1 SQVTM, CDR2 ANQGSEA. V was clipped by 8 bases and J by 4 bases; unmatched bases: 13. The CDR3 spans 14 residues. The CDR3 reads CSSATGVGSTEAFF. CDR3 DNA sequence: TGCAGCTCGGCTACAGGGGTTGGGTCCACTGAAGCTTTCTTT.

The chain combines TRBV7-8 with TRBJ2-3, with D tentatively TRBD1 (6 bases). Germline values: CDR1 SGHVS, CDR2 FQNEAQ. Trimming removed 5 bases at V and 8 bases at J, with 11 bases between. This CDR3 comprises 12 residues. The CDR3 DNA follows: TGTGCCAGCAGCCTCTCAGGGGTTACGCAGTATTTT. This sequence encodes CASSLSGVTQYF.

This chain uses TRBV4-1 with TRBJ2-2, with TRBD2 matching 10 bases. From germline, CDR1 is MGHRA and CDR2 YSYEKL. The CDR3 sequence is 18 residues long. The trim removed 1 base at V and 1 base at J, leaving 6 bases unmatched. CDR3 coding DNA: TGCGCCAGCAGCCAAGGTCTAGCGGGGGCTCTGAACACCGGGGAGCTGTTTTTT. Protein: CASSQGLAGALNTGELFF.